This T cell receptor (beta chain) was sequenced during a study of CD8 T cells in ankylosing spondylitis. The study, taken as a whole, reports: In ankylosing spondylitis blood, a motif of roughly eight highly homologous TCR beta variants appeared characteristic. In reactive arthritis synovial fluid and blood, some motif variants had been reported before.

At least ten counts were recorded for this clonotype. Its antigen is unknown. In making TCR beta libraries, quantitative 5'-RACE with molecular barcodes was used. TCRdb reanalysed the 5' RACE reads using MiXCR and keeps one entry per CDR3 protein. The table includes some 130,000 distinct CDR3 sequences, 6% to 8% detected once. The sequenced sample was blood, either unsorted or a sorted T cell fraction (not recorded which). This TCR was recovered from a female donor with ankylosing spondylitis or in good health (not recorded which).

The CDR3: CATSGQAHQPQHF. The CDR3 DNA reads TGTGCCACATCGGGACAGGCGCATCAGCCCCAGCATTTT. V usage is TRBV10-3 and J usage is TRBJ1-5, with 8 bases fitting TRBD1. V shed 10 bases, J shed 5 bases, and the junction held 7 bases outside the gene matches. This CDR3 region has 13 residues. In germline, CDR1 is ENHRY, CDR2 SYGVKD.